This entry concerns a single T cell receptor (beta chain). The CDR3 sequence is 15 residues long. The ends lost 5 bases at V and 6 bases at J; junction bases unmatched: 10. Germline V gene lookup returns CDR1 MDHEN and CDR2 SYDVKM. The sample belongs to a study of cytotoxic CD8 clonotypes in ibrutinib-treated CLL. Some clones are missing from TCRdb's copy, which holds only in-frame ones; the method was immunoSEQ multiplex PCR. This sample has 150,000 or so clones, with around three quarters found just once. The receptor was derived from a human donor with chronic lymphocytic leukemia. The sequenced sample was PBMCs, obtained after 12 months of ibrutinib treatment. The chain links TRBV28 to TRBJ1-1; 9 nucleotides agree with TRBD1. CDR3 DNA: TGTGCCAGCAGTAGACCGGGACAGGGACCGCCTGAAGCTTTCTTT. It specifies CASSRPGQGPPEAFF.